This TCR beta chain was retrieved from a study of early T cells in non-severe SARS-CoV-2 infection. On the study more broadly: Bulk RNA isolated from unsorted whole blood underwent sequencing; chains were not paired.

With V trimmed by 0 bases and J by 7 bases, 8 bases remained unmatched. This CDR3 is built from 16 residues. The germline gives CDR1 SGHRS, CDR2 YFSETQ. Individual cDNA molecules were tagged with unique molecular identifiers, the study reported. TCRdb ran MiXCR on the 5' RACE reads and lists one entry per CDR3 protein. This sample has under 70,000 distinct CDR3 sequences; 5.9% occur once, and the top ten carry more than 3%. The starting material was whole blood, obtained at baseline. The receptor was derived from an adult who was a healthcare worker with PCR-confirmed SARS-CoV-2 infection or an uninfected control (not recorded which). The chain couples TRBV5-1 to TRBJ2-4; TRBD1 matches 9 bases. DNA of the CDR3: TGCGCCAGCAGCTTGGCCATGGGGACAGGGTACAACATTCAGTACTTC. Its translation: CASSLAMGTGYNIQYF. Combining the CDR3 with reference TRBV5-1 and TRBJ2-4 gives the whole variable domain KAGVTQTPRYLIKTRGQQVTLSCSPISGHRSVSWYQQTPGQGLQFLFEYFSETQRNKGNFPGRFSGRQFSNSRSEMNVSTLELGDSALYLCASSLAMGTGYNIQYFGAGTRLSVL.